This TCR beta chain was observed in a study of cytomegalovirus exposure and HLA in healthy donors. The study's findings and limits: Several of the most significant clusters appeared, in a later analysis, to be linked to common viral pathogens. A list of 150 or so TCR beta chains associated with cytomegalovirus was given.

PCR involved 60 Vbeta and 13 Jbeta primers. Here immunoSEQ multiplex PCR was the method, and the copy in TCRdb shows in-frame clones only, minus some. The sample shows about 190,000 clones, approximately 80% of them seen only once. Of note for this clone: Its antigen is not identified.

The V and J ends lost 8 bases and 1 base, in that order; junction bases with no gene match: 5. The CDR3 sequence is 13 residues long. Germline lookup yields CDR1 MDHEN and CDR2 SYDVKM. This clonotype was sampled from a boy aged 5-17 years in good health and CMV-seronegative. Sequencing was done on a sample of PBMCs. The J gene is TRBJ2-7, the V gene TRBV28; TRBD2 matches 7 bases. The CDR3 region has the DNA TGTGCCAGCGGCACGGGGGGTTCCTACGAGCAGTACTTC. It yields the protein CASGTGGSYEQYF.